This TCR beta chain was sequenced during a study of T cell responses to AZD1222 COVID-19 vaccine. The assay was immunoSEQ multiplex PCR, and TCRdb's table has in-frame clones only and misses some. The profile shows roughly 100,000 clones, roughly 90% of them singletons. Germline V gene sequence: CDR1 KGHDR, CDR2 SFDVKD. V gave up 0 bases and J gave up 6 bases, with 10 bases separating them. CDR3 size: 14 residues. Turning to this clone: Its specificity is unknown.

Study results and limitations: Donor demographics were predominantly white British with a female majority; clonal diversity may be underestimated. Unmutated variant regions are reportedly targeted by nearly half of spike-specific TCRs. An increase in Spike-specific TCR breadth and depth was observed after two AZD1222 doses.

The TCR was taken from an adult in good health. The rearrangement links TRBV24-1 to TRBJ1-2; TRBD1 might be the D (5 bases). Sequencing used peripheral blood, obtained on day 0 of AZD1222 vaccination. CDR3 region: CATSDLQGEDGYTF. CDR3 sequence (DNA): TGTGCCACCAGTGATTTGCAGGGAGAGGATGGCTACACCTTC.